Listed below are T cell receptor beta chains from one sample, sequenced in a study of graft-versus-host responses after intestinal transplantation. Their antigens remain unidentified. Generated by immunoSEQ multiplex PCR, the TCRdb table keeps only in-frame clones and is missing some. The sample consists of around 100,000 clones, roughly 87% of them appearing once. The specimen comprised unstimulated CD4+ T cells sorted from spleen or lymph node cells, sampled before intestinal transplant. The source of these receptors is a human donor who received an intestinal transplant. Both conserved end residues are part of each CDR3. A D gene is named only where the DNA matches it firmly. A row's size may be missing; if present it is once, few, many or a size class.

CDR3 DNA,CDR3 protein,V gene,J gene,clone size,D gene
TGTGCCAGTAGTAGACAGGGGATGAACACTGAAGCTTTCTTT,CASSRQGMNTEAFF,TRBV19,TRBJ1-1,.,TRBD1
TGCAGTGCTGTAGACGGCTACGAGCAGTACTTC,CSAVDGYEQYF,TRBV20-1,TRBJ2-7,.,.
TGTGCCAGCAGCCCGGACGGATTCTACGGGACTGAAGCTTTCTTT,CASSPDGFYGTEAFF,TRBV2,TRBJ1-1,once,.
TGTGCCAGCAGCCAGTTTGGGACAGGGGGTGGGCAGCAGTACTTC,CASSQFGTGGGQQYF,TRBV7-2,TRBJ2-7,.,TRBD1
TGCGCCAGCAGCTTGTCGGGCAACCCCTACGAGCAGTACTTC,CASSLSGNPYEQYF,TRBV5-1,TRBJ2-7,.,.
TGCGCCAGCAGCCAAGACCAAGGAGGGACAGGGAGGAATCAGCCCCAGCATTTT,CASSQDQGGTGRNQPQHF,TRBV4-1,TRBJ1-5,.,TRBD1
TGTGCCAGTAGCACCCCAGGTGGCGACTATGGCTACACCTTC,CASSTPGGDYGYTF,TRBV19,TRBJ1-2,.,.
TGTGCCAGTAGTCAGGGGGCTGGGTTTCCCGGGGAGCTGTTTTTT,CASSQGAGFPGELFF,TRBV19,TRBJ2-2,.,TRBD1
TGTGCCAGCAGCTTAGCGAGTAGCGGGGGTTTTGAGACCCAGTACTTC,CASSLASSGGFETQYF,TRBV7-9,TRBJ2-5,few,TRBD2
TGTGCCAGCAGCGCACCAATGGGATATGGCTACACCTTC,CASSAPMGYGYTF,TRBV11-2,TRBJ1-2,.,.
TGTGCCAGCAGTTTAAGGGGAGATAATTCACCCCTCCACTTT,CASSLRGDNSPLHF,TRBV7-9,TRBJ1-6,.,.
TGCGCCAGCCATGGTGGGGATACGCAGTATTTT,CASHGGDTQYF,TRBV5-1,TRBJ2-3,once,.
TGCGCCAGTTATTTAGACCCTGGGACTGAAGCTTTCTTT,CASYLDPGTEAFF,TRBV10-2,TRBJ1-1,.,.
TGCGCCAGCAGCCGAGGAGAGGGGCCGGGCACAGATACGCAGTATTTT,CASSRGEGPGTDTQYF,TRBV23-1,TRBJ2-3,.,.
TGTGCCAGCAGCCCCCGTGCTGTAGCGTCCTCCTACGAGCAGTACTTC,CASSPRAVASSYEQYF,TRBV9,TRBJ2-7,.,.
TGTGCCAGCAGCCGGAGACTAGCGGGGGCAGCAGATACGCAGTATTTT,CASSRRLAGAADTQYF,TRBV11-2,TRBJ2-3,.,TRBD2
TGTGCCAGTAGTATGGGTGGTTCCATTCAGTACTTC,CASSMGGSIQYF,TRBV19,TRBJ2-4,few,.
TGTGCCAGTAGTCACATCGACCAACCGGGGGAGCTGTTTTTT,CASSHIDQPGELFF,TRBV19,TRBJ2-2,.,.
TGTGCCAGCAGTTTATCCGGGGGGAGGGGACGGTACGAGCAGTACTTC,CASSLSGGRGRYEQYF,TRBV28,TRBJ2-7,.,TRBD2
TGTGCCAGCAGTAAGGGACTAGTTGGCGAGCAGTACTTC,CASSKGLVGEQYF,TRBV27,TRBJ2-7,.,TRBD2
TGTGCCAGCAGCTTGATCAGCACAGATACGCAGTATTTT,CASSLISTDTQYF,TRBV5-6,TRBJ2-3,.,.
TGTGCCAGCAGCTTGGGAGCAGGGGGTATGAACACTGAAGCTTTCTTT,CASSLGAGGMNTEAFF,TRBV5-4,TRBJ1-1,.,TRBD1
TGTGCCAGCAGTTTGGCCGGCACCTTGCGCGAGCAGTACTTC,CASSLAGTLREQYF,TRBV28,TRBJ2-7,.,.
TGTGCCAGCAGCGTAACCCCCCGGGCTAGCGGGAGTAATGAGCAGTTCTTC,CASSVTPRASGSNEQFF,TRBV9,TRBJ2-1,.,TRBD2
TGTGCCAGCAGCCGGACAGCAATATCCTACGAGCAGTACTTC,CASSRTAISYEQYF,TRBV6-1,TRBJ2-7,.,.
TGTGCCAGCAGGGACAGGGGGCAGGTCACTGAAGCTTTCTTT,CASRDRGQVTEAFF,TRBV6-1,TRBJ1-1,.,TRBD1
TGTGCCAGCAGCACGGGACAGGGGGCTGCTGAAGCTTTCTTT,CASSTGQGAAEAFF,TRBV11-1,TRBJ1-1,.,TRBD1
TGTGCCCCCAAGGGGTGGGATTCCGAGCAGTACTTC,CAPKGWDSEQYF,TRBV10-3,TRBJ2-7,few,.
TGTGCCAGCAGGCTCTACCTGTGGTCAGATACGCAGTATTTT,CASRLYLWSDTQYF,TRBV6-6,TRBJ2-3,.,.
TGTGCCAGCAGCCCGGGACAGATACACTCTGGAAACACCATATATTTT,CASSPGQIHSGNTIYF,TRBV5-5,TRBJ1-3,.,TRBD1
TGTGCCAGCACCCCCTTAGCGGGAGTTGGCAATGAGCAGTTCTTC,CASTPLAGVGNEQFF,TRBV6-5,TRBJ2-1,.,TRBD2
TGTGCCAGCAGCTCCACAACCAAAAGAGCTAACTATGGCTACACCTTC,CASSSTTKRANYGYTF,TRBV7-3,TRBJ1-2,.,.
TGTGCCAGCAGCCGTGGCACAGGGGATGGGGGAGAAGGCTACACCTTC,CASSRGTGDGGEGYTF,TRBV7-9,TRBJ1-2,.,TRBD1
TGTGCCAGCAGTGTTAGCCAAACAGGGAGTTCGTCCTACGAGCAGTACTTC,CASSVSQTGSSSYEQYF,TRBV27,TRBJ2-7,.,.
TGTGCCAGCACTACGACAGGGCGACGCTCTGGAAACACCATATATTTT,CASTTTGRRSGNTIYF,TRBV2,TRBJ1-3,once,TRBD1
TGTGCCAGCAGCTTGGCCCTACAGGGGACTAGCGCTAGGAATACGCAGTATTTT,CASSLALQGTSARNTQYF,TRBV5-6,TRBJ2-3,.,TRBD2
TGCAGCGTTGGGACTAGCGGGAGGAGGGTCGAGCAGTACTTC,CSVGTSGRRVEQYF,TRBV29-1,TRBJ2-7,.,TRBD2
TGTGCCAGCAGCTTAGGGACTGCGGCAGATACGCAGTATTTT,CASSLGTAADTQYF,TRBV7-7,TRBJ2-3,.,.
TGTGCCAGCAGCTTGGACAGAAGATATGGCTACACCTTC,CASSLDRRYGYTF,TRBV5-5,TRBJ1-2,.,.
TGCGCCAGCAGCTTGGAGACAGCCTACGAGCAGTACTTC,CASSLETAYEQYF,TRBV5-1,TRBJ2-7,.,.
TGTGCCAGCAGCACCAGCAGGGTGTTGGCTGGAAACACCATATATTTT,CASSTSRVLAGNTIYF,TRBV6-6,TRBJ1-3,.,.